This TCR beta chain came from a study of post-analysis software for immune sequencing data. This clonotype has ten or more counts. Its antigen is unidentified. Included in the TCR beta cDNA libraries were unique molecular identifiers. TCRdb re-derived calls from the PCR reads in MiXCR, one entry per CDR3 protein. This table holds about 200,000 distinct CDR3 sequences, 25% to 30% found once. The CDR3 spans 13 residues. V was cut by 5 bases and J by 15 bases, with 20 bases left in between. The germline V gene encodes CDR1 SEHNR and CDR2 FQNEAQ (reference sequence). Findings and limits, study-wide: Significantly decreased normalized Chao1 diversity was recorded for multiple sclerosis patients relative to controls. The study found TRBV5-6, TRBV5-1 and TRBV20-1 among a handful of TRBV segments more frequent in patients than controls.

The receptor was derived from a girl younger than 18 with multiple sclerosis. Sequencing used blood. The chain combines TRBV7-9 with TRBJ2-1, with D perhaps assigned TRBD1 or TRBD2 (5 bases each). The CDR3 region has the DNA TGTGCCAGCAGCCCCAGTGGGGGATCCCATAGGTTCTTC. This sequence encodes CASSPSGGSHRFF.